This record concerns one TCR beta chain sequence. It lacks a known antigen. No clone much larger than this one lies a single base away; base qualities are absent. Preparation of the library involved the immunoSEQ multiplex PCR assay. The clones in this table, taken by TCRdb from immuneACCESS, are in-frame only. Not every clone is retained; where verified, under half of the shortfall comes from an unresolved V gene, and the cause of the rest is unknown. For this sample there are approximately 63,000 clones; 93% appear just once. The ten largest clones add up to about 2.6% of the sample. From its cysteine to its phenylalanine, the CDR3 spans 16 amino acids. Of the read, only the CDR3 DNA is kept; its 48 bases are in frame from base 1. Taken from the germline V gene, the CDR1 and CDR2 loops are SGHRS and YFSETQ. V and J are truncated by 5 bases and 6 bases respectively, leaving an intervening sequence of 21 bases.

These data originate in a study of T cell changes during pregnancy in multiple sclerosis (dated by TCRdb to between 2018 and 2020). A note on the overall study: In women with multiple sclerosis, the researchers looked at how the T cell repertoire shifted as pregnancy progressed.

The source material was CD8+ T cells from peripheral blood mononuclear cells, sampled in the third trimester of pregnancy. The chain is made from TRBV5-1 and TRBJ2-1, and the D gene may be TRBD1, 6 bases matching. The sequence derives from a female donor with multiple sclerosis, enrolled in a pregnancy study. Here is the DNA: TGCGCCAGCAGTGGTCCGGGACAACCGCCCCTCAATGAGCAGTTCTTC. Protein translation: CASSGPGQPPLNEQFF.